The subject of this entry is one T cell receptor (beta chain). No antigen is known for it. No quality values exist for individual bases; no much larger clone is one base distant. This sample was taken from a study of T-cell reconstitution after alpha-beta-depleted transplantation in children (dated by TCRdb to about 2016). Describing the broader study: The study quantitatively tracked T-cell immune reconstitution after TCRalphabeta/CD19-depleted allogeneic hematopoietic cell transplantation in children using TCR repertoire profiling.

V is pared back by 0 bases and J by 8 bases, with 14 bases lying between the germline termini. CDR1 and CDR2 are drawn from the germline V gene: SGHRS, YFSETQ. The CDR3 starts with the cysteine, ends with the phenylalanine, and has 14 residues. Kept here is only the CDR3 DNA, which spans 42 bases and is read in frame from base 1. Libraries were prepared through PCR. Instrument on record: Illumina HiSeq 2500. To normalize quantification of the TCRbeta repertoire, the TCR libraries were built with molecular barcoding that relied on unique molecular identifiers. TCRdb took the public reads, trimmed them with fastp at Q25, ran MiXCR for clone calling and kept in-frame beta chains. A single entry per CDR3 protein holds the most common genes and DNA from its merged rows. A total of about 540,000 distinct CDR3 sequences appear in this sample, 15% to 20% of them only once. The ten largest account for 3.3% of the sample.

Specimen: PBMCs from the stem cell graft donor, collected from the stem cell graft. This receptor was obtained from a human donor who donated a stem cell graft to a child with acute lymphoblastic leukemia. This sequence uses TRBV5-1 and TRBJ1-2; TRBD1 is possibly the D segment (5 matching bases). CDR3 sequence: CASSLGQGLIGYTF. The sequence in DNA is TGCGCCAGCAGCTTGGGTCAGGGCCTCATAGGCTACACCTTC.